The 22 T cell receptor beta chains listed next were all sequenced from one sample in a study of T cells after yellow fever vaccination. TCRdb reprocessed the 5' RACE reads via MiXCR and lists one record per CDR3 protein. The table lists about 110,000 distinct CDR3 sequences, 8% to 9.5% of them singletons. The sample in question was CD8+ T cells sorted from PBMCs, obtained 45 days after the yellow fever booster vaccination. The source is a man aged 30-40 years who received the YFV17D yellow fever vaccine.

This clonotype was recorded many times. V gene TRBV6-1 combines with J gene TRBJ2-5, with a tentative D call TRBD2 (5 bases). V shed 6 bases and J shed 4 bases, with 15 bases lying between them. The CDR3 has 14 residues. Germline V gene data show CDR1 as MNHNS and CDR2 as SASEGT. The CDR3 loop reads CASRPHLGGETQYF. The CDR3 bases are TGTGCCAGCAGGCCGCACCTCGGAGGAGAGACCCAGTACTTC.

This clonotype was seen repeatedly, ten times or more. V is TRBV3-1 and J is TRBJ2-1, with D possibly being TRBD2 (5 bases). Germline values: CDR1 LGHDT, CDR2 YNNKEL (reference sequence). V was pared by 0 bases and J by 9 bases, with 21 bases between. The CDR3 runs to 17 residues. The CDR3 DNA reads as TGTGCCAGCAGCCAAGATCGGGCTACCAGTTTCGGGGTTGAGCAGTTCTTC. Amino acids: CASSQDRATSFGVEQFF.

This clonotype was seen more than once but under ten times. The chain employs TRBV11-2 and TRBJ2-1; D is perhaps TRBD1 (6 bases). CDR3 size: 15 residues. Trimming took off 4 bases at V and 9 bases at J, with 19 bases between the two ends. The V gene's germline CDR1 is SGHAT and CDR2 FQNNGV. The CDR3 DNA follows: TGTGCCAGCAGCTCCTCGGCAGGGGCCCACAGTGAGCAGTTCTTC. This translates into CASSSSAGAHSEQFF.

This clonotype was seen more than once but under ten times. This sequence joins TRBV6-2 or TRBV6-3 and TRBJ2-1, with D possibly matching TRBD2 (5 bases). Trimming took 2 bases from V and 2 from J, leaving 16 bases between them. CDR3 length: 17 amino acids. Germline CDR1 and CDR2: MNHEY and SVGEGT. For the CDR3, the DNA is TGTGCCAGCAGTTACCCCCCCCGGGGTCGCCCCTACAATGAGCAGTTCTTC. Amino acids: CASSYPPRGRPYNEQFF.

Only a few counts were recorded for this clonotype. This chain uses TRBV9 with TRBJ2-1, with a tentative D call TRBD1 (6 bases). The V end was cut by 0 bases, the J end by 6 bases, with 13 bases between. There are 15 residues in the CDR3. Per the germline V gene, CDR1 is SGDLS and CDR2 is YYNGEE. This CDR3 reads CASSVEGGVTNEQFF. The CDR3 bases are TGTGCCAGCAGCGTAGAAGGGGGAGTCACCAATGAGCAGTTCTTC. Combining the CDR3 with reference TRBV9 and TRBJ2-1 gives the whole variable domain DSGVTQTPKHLITATGQRVTLRCSPRSGDLSVYWYQQSLDQGLQFLIQYYNGEERAKGNILERFSAQQFPDLHSELNLSSLELGDSALYFCASSVEGGVTNEQFFGPGTRLTVL.

The V call is TRBV15, the J call TRBJ2-3; D remains ambiguous. Germline lookup yields CDR1 LNHNV and CDR2 YYDKDF (reference sequence). This CDR3 has 13 residues. Trimming stripped 1 base from V and 5 bases from J, with 7 bases between. CDR3 in DNA: TGTGCCACCAGCAGAGTGCAGAAAGATACGCAGTATTTT. Amino acid sequence: CATSRVQKDTQYF.

This clonotype has a count of ten or more. J is TRBJ2-2 and V is TRBV27; maybe TRBD2 (6 bases). Germline V CDR1 and CDR2: MNHEY, SMNVEV (reference sequence). This CDR3 comprises 15 residues. Trimming took off 0 bases at V and 4 bases at J, with 9 bases between the two ends. CDR3 in amino acids: CASSLSMGGTGELFF. The DNA of the CDR3 is TGTGCCAGCAGTTTATCGATGGGAGGCACCGGGGAGCTGTTTTTT.

This clonotype was found many times. This sequence joins TRBV3-1 and TRBJ2-3; 7 nucleotides match TRBD2. Germline trimming cut 1 base from V and 6 bases from J; bases unmatched to any gene: 4. The CDR3 length is 14 residues. Germline V gene data show CDR1 as LGHDT and CDR2 as YNNKEL (reference sequence). CDR3: CASSQGGSEDTQYF. The CDR3 nucleotides read TGTGCCAGCAGCCAAGGCGGGAGTGAGGATACGCAGTATTTT.

This clonotype was observed many times. The rearrangement links TRBV7-6 to TRBJ1-4, with D possibly TRBD1 on 5 matching bases. Trimming took off 0 bases at V and 5 bases at J, with 7 bases between the two ends. Germline V CDR1 and CDR2: SGHVS, FNYEAQ. This CDR3 has 14 residues. CDR3 residues: CASSLAPGNEKLFF. Here the CDR3 DNA reads TGTGCCAGCAGCTTAGCCCCAGGGAATGAAAAACTGTTTTTT.

At least ten counts were recorded for this clonotype. CDR3 region: CASSLYGLGDYGYTF. CDR3 nucleotides: TGTGCCAGCAGCTTATACGGCCTCGGGGACTATGGCTACACCTTC. The J gene is TRBJ1-2, the V gene TRBV7-8; D uncertain. The CDR3 runs 15 residues. V was clipped by 2 bases and J by 3 bases, with 13 bases between them. Germline loops: CDR1 SGHVS, CDR2 FQNEAQ.

This clonotype was picked up a small number of times. V usage is TRBV5-4 and J usage is TRBJ2-1; tentatively, D is TRBD1 (5 bases). Trimming left V 2 bases short and J 6 bases short, with 24 bases between. The CDR3 has 18 amino acids. Per germline, CDR1 SGHNT and CDR2 YYREEE (reference sequence). CDR3 nucleotide sequence: TGTGCCAGCAGCTTTTTGTGGTTCGAAAACGGACAAACCAATGAGCAGTTCTTC. Translated, it gives CASSFLWFENGQTNEQFF.

This clonotype was found many times. The chain uses TRBV20-1 and TRBJ2-3; TRBD2 matches at 10 bases. CDR3 size: 15 residues. Germline loops: CDR1 DFQATT, CDR2 SNEGSKA (reference sequence). V shed 4 bases, J shed 7 bases, and the junction held 11 bases outside the gene matches. The CDR3 protein is CSATSGGEGSNTQYF. In DNA form, the CDR3 reads TGCAGTGCTACTAGCGGGGGAGAAGGTTCAAATACGCAGTATTTT.

This clonotype was seen ten or more times. The chain is built from TRBV5-1 and TRBJ1-1, with D tentatively TRBD1 (5 bases). V was cut by 2 bases and J by 0 bases, with 8 bases left in between. CDR3 length: 14 amino acids. CDR1 SGHRS and CDR2 YFSETQ come from the germline V gene. CDR3: CASSFSGLNTEAFF. The CDR3 DNA sequence: TGCGCCAGCAGCTTCTCAGGGTTGAACACTGAAGCTTTCTTT. Full variable domain (rest looked up from reference TRBV5-1 and TRBJ1-1): KAGVTQTPRYLIKTRGQQVTLSCSPISGHRSVSWYQQTPGQGLQFLFEYFSETQRNKGNFPGRFSGRQFSNSRSEMNVSTLELGDSALYLCASSFSGLNTEAFFGQGTRLTVV.

This clonotype was picked up many times. The CDR3 reads CATSRGARALNTGELFF. CDR3 coding DNA: TGTGCCACCAGCAGAGGGGCCAGGGCCCTAAACACCGGGGAGCTGTTTTTT. This sequence joins TRBV15 and TRBJ2-2; D possibly corresponds to TRBD1 (5 bases). Germline CDR1 is LNHNV and CDR2 is YYDKDF (reference sequence). The CDR3 has 17 residues. V gave up 1 base and J gave up 2 bases, with 14 bases separating them.

This clonotype occurred a few times. This rearrangement joins TRBV6-6 to TRBJ2-1; D is ambiguous. The CDR3 is 12 residues long. V dropped 2 bases and J dropped 7 bases, with 6 bases sitting between them. CDR1 is MNHNY, CDR2 SVGAGI, per germline (reference sequence). Here the CDR3 DNA reads TGTGCCAGCAGTTACCAACTAAATGAGCAGTTCTTC. This sequence encodes CASSYQLNEQFF.

This clonotype was seen ten or more times. This chain connects TRBV27 to TRBJ2-2, with D unresolved. The germline V and J ends were trimmed by 0 bases and 7 bases, with 6 bases remaining between them. The germline V gene encodes CDR1 MNHEY and CDR2 SMNVEV (reference sequence). The CDR3 totals 13 residues. DNA of the CDR3: TGTGCCAGCAGTTTATCGCGAGTCGGGGAGCTGTTTTTT. Protein product: CASSLSRVGELFF.

This clonotype was seen a handful of times. The rearrangement joins TRBV27 to TRBJ2-1; D call uncertain. Between the trimmed V and J ends, which lost 4 bases and 6 bases, there was a span of 7 bases. Germline V gives CDR1 MNHEY, CDR2 SMNVEV (reference sequence). This CDR3 comprises 12 residues. CDR3 protein: CASSYPSNEQFF. CDR3 coding DNA: TGTGCCAGCAGTTACCCGAGCAATGAGCAGTTCTTC.

In this sample, this clonotype turned up many times. The rearrangement joins TRBV7-2 to TRBJ2-7; 11 bases match TRBD2. The CDR3 totals 15 residues. Per germline, CDR1 SGHTA and CDR2 FQGNSA. Losses at the gene ends were 4 bases for V and 3 bases for J; bases not matched to a gene: 5. CDR3 region: CASSSGLADYYEQYF. As DNA, the CDR3 is TGTGCCAGCAGCTCGGGACTAGCGGACTACTACGAGCAGTACTTC.

The sample holds a few counts of this clonotype. The V gene is TRBV7-2, the J gene TRBJ2-7; no clear D gene. The CDR3 spans 13 residues. Per the germline V gene, CDR1 is SGHTA and CDR2 is FQGNSA. V was pared by 1 base and J by 7 bases, with 11 bases between. CDR3 residues: CASSLGPLKEQYF. CDR3 DNA sequence: TGTGCCAGCAGCTTAGGACCACTAAAGGAGCAGTACTTC.

This clonotype has a count of ten or more. This chain links TRBV28 with TRBJ2-7, with a possible D match to TRBD1 (6 bases). V was shortened by 0 bases and J by 0 bases, with 6 bases between the two germline ends. The CDR3 spans 14 residues. Germline CDR1 MDHEN, CDR2 SYDVKM. CDR3 bases: TGTGCCAGCAGTTTATGGGGGGCCTCCTACGAGCAGTACTTC. Encoded protein: CASSLWGASYEQYF.

This clonotype was counted between two and nine times. J is TRBJ2-1 and V is TRBV11-2; 9 bases match TRBD1. The germline gives CDR1 SGHAT, CDR2 FQNNGV. There are 19 residues in the CDR3. V shed 0 bases, J shed 0 bases, and the junction held 9 bases outside the gene matches. The CDR3 DNA follows: TGTGCCAGCAGCTTAGATGGACAGGGGTCTGTTAGCTCCTACAATGAGCAGTTCTTC. It yields the protein CASSLDGQGSVSSYNEQFF.

This clonotype was counted ten times or more. The J gene is TRBJ2-2, the V gene TRBV12-3 or TRBV12-4; no clear D gene. Deletions cut 8 bases from V and 0 bases from J, with 13 bases between. CDR3 length equals 15 residues. CDR3 bases: TGTGCCAGCCCTTCCCCCACTCCGAACACCGGGGAGCTGTTTTTT. Protein: CASPSPTPNTGELFF.